The present T cell receptor (beta chain) was sequenced within a study of blood T cell repertoires in COVID-19. Overall study: Sample material is recorded as cDNA or gDNA derived from T cells, B-cell-depleted T cells, or PBMCs.

Measured with immunoSEQ multiplex PCR; TCRdb has only the in-frame clones, and not every one. The sample holds a few hundred thousand clones, about 89% seen once. V was cut by 3 bases and J by 0 bases, with 8 bases left in between. This CDR3 has 15 amino acids. Per germline, CDR1 SGHAT and CDR2 FQNNGV. Sequences were obtained from peripheral blood. The rearrangement joins TRBV11-2 to TRBJ2-2; D call uncertain. This sequence originates from a woman aged 45-60 years who had recovered from COVID-19. This chain's CDR3 is CASSFEITNTGELFF. CDR3 DNA sequence: TGTGCCAGCAGCTTTGAGATAACGAACACCGGGGAGCTGTTTTTT.